What follows are 18 T cell receptor beta chains derived from one specimen sequenced in a study of glioma-infiltrating T cells after dendritic cell vaccination. TCRdb keeps only in-frame clones here, not all; method: immunoSEQ multiplex PCR. There are around 58,000 clones in the sample; around 86% occur only once, and about 8.9% lies in the top ten. The sample here was blood, taken before dendritic cell vaccination. Source of these receptors: a human donor with glioblastoma.

This chain links TRBV28 with TRBJ1-5; D call uncertain. CDR1 and CDR2 (germline): MDHEN, SYDVKM. V gave up 5 bases and J gave up 6 bases, with 8 bases separating them. CDR3 length equals 12 residues. The CDR3 spells CASSPESQPQHF. CDR3 coding DNA: TGTGCCAGCAGTCCCGAGAGTCAGCCCCAGCATTTT.

The chain has TRBV19 and TRBJ1-4, with a weak D call TRBD1 (5 bases). Trimming left V 2 bases short and J 2 bases short, with 9 bases between. The CDR3 has 15 amino acids. In germline, CDR1 is LNHDA, CDR2 SQIVND (reference sequence). The CDR3 loop is CASSIQGTTNEKLFF. The CDR3 coding sequence is TGTGCCAGTAGTATACAGGGTACGACTAATGAAAAACTGTTTTTT.

The J gene is TRBJ1-6, the V gene TRBV18, with D perhaps TRBD1 (6 bases). The germline V gene has CDR1 KGHSH and CDR2 LQKENI. Trimming left V 3 bases short and J 7 bases short, with 13 bases between. This CDR3 region has 15 residues. DNA of the CDR3: TGTGCCAGCTCACCCCTCGGACAGCTGAATTCACCCCTCCACTTT. It translates to CASSPLGQLNSPLHF.

V and J are TRBV25-1 and TRBJ2-5; D might be TRBD2 (6 bases). The J call is uncertain, as TRBJ2-7 better fits the DNA end. The CDR3 is 14 residues long. CDR1 and CDR2 from the germline V gene are MGHDK and SYGVNS. In nucleotides, the CDR3 is TGTGCCAGCAGTTCCTGGGGAGGTTCCTACGAGCAGTACTTC. Amino acid sequence: CASSSWGGSYEQYF.

This clone is a singleton in its sample. The gene calls are TRBV4-2 and TRBJ2-5, with 8 nucleotides matching TRBD2. The V gene's germline CDR1 is LGHNA and CDR2 YNFKEQ. J was trimmed by 2 bases and V by 0 bases; bases with no gene match: 5. This CDR3 spans 16 amino acids. The CDR3 here is CASSQDRGGGQETQYF. CDR3 bases: TGTGCCAGCAGCCAAGATCGGGGGGGAGGACAAGAGACCCAGTACTTC.

CDR3 residues: CASTPVARQGKQYF. CDR3 nucleotide sequence: TGTGCCAGCACCCCAGTCGCCCGGCAGGGGAAGCAGTACTTC. This sequence joins TRBV28 and TRBJ2-7, with TRBD1 as a possible D gene (6 bases). The CDR3 runs 14 residues. CDR1 is MDHEN and CDR2 is SYDVKM in the germline V gene. V lost 7 bases to trimming and J lost 8 bases, with 21 bases between them. Combining the CDR3 with reference TRBV28 and TRBJ2-7 gives the whole variable domain DVKVTQSSRYLVKRTGEKVFLECVQDMDHENMFWYRQDPGLGLRLIYFSYDVKMKEKGDIPEGYSVSREKKERFSLILESASTNQTSMYLCASTPVARQGKQYFGPGTRLTVT.

The chain carries TRBV4-1 and TRBJ1-6; no definite D call. The germline gives CDR1 MGHRA, CDR2 YSYEKL. Trimming took off 0 bases at V and 6 bases at J, with 12 bases between the two ends. The CDR3 is made up of 16 amino acids. In DNA, the CDR3 is TGCGCCAGCAGCCAAGAAGGGAGCGCGACTAATTCACCCCTCCACTTT. Its translation: CASSQEGSATNSPLHF.

This clone was seen just once. The CDR3 DNA sequence: TGCGCCAGCAGCTTGACTAGCCGCTACACAGATACGCAGTATTTT. Translating gives CASSLTSRYTDTQYF. The gene calls are TRBV5-1 and TRBJ2-3; D might be TRBD2 (6 bases). This CDR3 contains 15 residues. The V gene's germline CDR1 is SGHRS and CDR2 YFSETQ. Trimming cost V 1 base and J 2 bases, with 11 bases left between them.

V gene TRBV6-1 combines with J gene TRBJ1-5, with D perhaps matching TRBD1 (5 bases). The V end was cut by 4 bases, the J end by 5 bases, with 12 bases between. The CDR3 has 14 residues. Germline CDR1 MNHNS, CDR2 SASEGT. Written as DNA, the CDR3 is TGTGCCAGCAGTGGTCGGGGGGGGTATCAGCCCCAGCATTTT. Its translation is CASSGRGGYQPQHF.

This chain uses TRBV5-5 with TRBJ2-7; D is perhaps TRBD2 (6 bases). V was trimmed by 6 bases and J by 1 base, leaving 8 bases between them. Looked up from germline, CDR1 is SGHKS and CDR2 is YYEKEE (reference sequence). The CDR3 spans 12 residues. The CDR3 sequence is CASTGGSYEQYF. The DNA for the CDR3 is TGTGCCAGCACTGGGGGGTCCTACGAGCAGTACTTC.

V and J are TRBV19 and TRBJ2-3; 10 bases are a match to TRBD2. J was trimmed by 0 bases and V by 3 bases; bases with no gene match: 6. CDR1 and CDR2 (germline): LNHDA, SQIVND (reference sequence). The CDR3 runs 17 residues. The DNA of the CDR3 is TGTGCCAGTAGTATCGGGACTAGCGTATCTAGCACAGATACGCAGTATTTT. Translated: CASSIGTSVSSTDTQYF.

V usage is TRBV13 and J usage is TRBJ1-1, with 7 bases aligning to TRBD1. Germline CDR1 is PRHDT and CDR2 is FYEKMQ (reference sequence). The CDR3 sequence is 14 residues long. V was clipped by 2 bases and J by 11 bases; unmatched bases: 11. CDR3 region: CASSLSDKGAGAFF. Written as DNA, the CDR3 is TGTGCCAGCAGCTTATCCGATAAGGGGGCTGGGGCTTTCTTT. Full variable domain (outside the CDR3, taken from reference TRBV13 and TRBJ1-1): AAGVIQSPRHLIKEKRETATLKCYPIPRHDTVYWYQQGPGQDPQFLISFYEKMQSDKGSIPDRFSAQQFSDYHSELNMSSLELGDSALYFCASSLSDKGAGAFFGQGTRLTVV.

In its sample, this clone was seen a few times. The gene calls are TRBV5-4 and TRBJ2-5; 10 bases align to TRBD2. This CDR3 is 18 amino acids long. V lost 0 bases to trimming and J lost 4 bases; unmatched junction nucleotides: 12. Germline lookup yields CDR1 SGHNT and CDR2 YYREEE (reference sequence). In DNA, the CDR3 is TGTGCCAGCAGCTTGGGTGGGGGGGGACTAGCGCATCCAGAGACCCAGTACTTC. Its translation: CASSLGGGGLAHPETQYF.

J is TRBJ2-1 and V is TRBV6-6; D gene unclear. With 0 bases removed from V and 4 bases from J, the gap between germline ends came to 7 bases. The CDR3 contains 14 residues. Germline lookup yields CDR1 MNHNY and CDR2 SVGAGI (reference sequence). The CDR3 sequence is CASSYSSGYNEQFF. In DNA form, the CDR3 reads TGTGCCAGCAGTTACTCGTCCGGGTACAATGAGCAGTTCTTC.

This rearrangement joins TRBV19 to TRBJ2-2; 9 bases fit TRBD1. CDR3 length: 16 amino acids. The ends lost 7 bases at V and 4 bases at J; junction bases unmatched: 10. Germline assignment: CDR1 LNHDA and CDR2 SQIVND (reference sequence). This CDR3 is CASTTGGRRSTGELFF. The CDR3 DNA is TGTGCCAGTACTACAGGGGGCCGGAGAAGCACCGGGGAGCTGTTTTTT.

This clone was seen more than once but under ten times. The chain recombines TRBV6-6 with TRBJ1-1, with a tentative D call TRBD1 (6 bases). CDR3 length: 14 amino acids. The V end was cut by 2 bases, the J end by 4 bases, with 11 bases between. Per germline, CDR1 MNHNY and CDR2 SVGAGI (reference sequence). This CDR3 reads CASSYGGLSTEAFF. The CDR3 DNA reads as TGTGCCAGCAGTTACGGGGGCTTGAGCACTGAAGCTTTCTTT.

V and J are TRBV27 and TRBJ2-5; 7 bases match TRBD2. Germline V gene data show CDR1 as MNHEY and CDR2 as SMNVEV (reference sequence). The CDR3 extends over 14 amino acids. The V gene end was trimmed by 1 base and the J gene end by 5 bases; junction bases not matched to a gene: 4. CDR3 DNA sequence: TGTGCCAGCAGTTTATGGACTAGTTTGGAGACCCAGTACTTC. Protein sequence: CASSLWTSLETQYF.

The CDR3 sequence: CASSEVEGQYF. The CDR3 DNA follows: TGTGCCAGCAGTGAGGTTGAGGGCCAGTACTTC. This sequence joins TRBV2 and TRBJ2-5; D is possibly TRBD2 (5 bases). Trimming removed 3 bases from V and 10 bases from J, with 9 bases in between. The length of the CDR3 is 11 residues. Germline loops: CDR1 SNHLY, CDR2 FYNNEI. The full variable domain, its missing parts supplied by reference TRBV2 and TRBJ2-5, is EPEVTQTPSHQVTQMGQEVILRCVPISNHLYFYWYRQILGQKVEFLVSFYNNEISEKSEIFDDQFSVERPDGSNFTLKIRSTKLEDSAMYFCASSEVEGQYFGPGTRLLVL.